The text below deals with one T cell receptor (beta chain). The record originates from a study of T-cell reconstitution after alpha-beta-depleted transplantation in children. CDR1 is MNHEY, CDR2 SVGAGI, per germline. The CDR3 is made up of 15 amino acids. Trimming shortened V by 0 bases and J by 0 bases, and 3 bases separated the two germline ends. Preparation of the TCRbeta library used unique molecular identifiers. TCRdb reprocessed the PCR reads with MiXCR, giving one entry per CDR3 protein. The table includes 250,000 to 350,000 distinct CDR3 sequences, roughly 9.5% detected once. The rearrangement links TRBV6-5 to TRBJ2-6; D not resolved. This specimen consisted of PBMCs from the stem cell graft donor, obtained from the stem cell graft. The source is a human donor who donated a stem cell graft to a child with SCID. This chain's CDR3 is CASSYSDSGANVLTF. The CDR3, as DNA: TGTGCCAGCAGTTACTCAGACTCTGGGGCCAACGTCCTGACTTTC.